Listed below are T cell receptor beta chains from one sample, sequenced in a study of blood T cell repertoires in COVID-19. Repertoires were generated with immunoSEQ multiplex PCR, while TCRdb's copy carries only in-frame clones and drops some. Among 94,000 or so clones listed, around 90% were seen once. The specimen was peripheral blood. Receptor source: an elderly woman with active COVID-19. Both conserved end residues are part of each CDR3. A D gene is named only where the DNA matches it firmly. The size field is filled for only some rows; it gives once, few, many or a size class.

>NA|TRBV5-5|TRBJ2-5|15|NA
CASSLIATPEETQYF
TGTGCCAGCAGCTTGATCGCGACACCGGAAGAGACCCAGTACTTC
>NA|TRBV19|TRBJ1-1|12|NA
CASSGTISEAFF
TGTGCCAGTAGTGGGACTATATCTGAAGCTTTCTTT
>NA|TRBV12-3/TRBV12-4|TRBJ2-7|13|few
CASSSGSPYEQYF
TGTGCCAGCAGTTCAGGCAGCCCCTACGAGCAGTACTTC
>TRBD2|TRBV5-4|TRBJ2-1|16|NA
CASSLRTPGGPYEQFF
TGTGCCAGCAGCCTCCGAACCCCGGGAGGGCCCTATGAGCAGTTCTTC
>NA|TRBV28|TRBJ2-7|13|NA
CASSKTPTYEQYF
TGTGCCAGCAGTAAGACACCCACCTACGAGCAGTACTTC
>NA|TRBV6-2/TRBV6-3|TRBJ1-5|15|few
CASSYTHNSNQPQHF
TGTGCCAGCAGTTACACACACAATAGCAATCAGCCCCAGCATTTT
>TRBD2|TRBV5-4|TRBJ2-7|14|NA
CASSLGQGLNEQYF
TGTGCCAGCAGCTTGGGTCAGGGACTAAACGAGCAGTACTTC
>NA|TRBV15|TRBJ2-7|15|once
CATSRDGAGADEQYF
TGTGCCACCAGCAGAGATGGGGCTGGGGCTGACGAGCAGTACTTC
>NA|TRBV27|TRBJ1-6|16|NA
CASRHRADPNNSPLHF
TGTGCCAGCAGACATCGAGCGGACCCAAATAATTCACCCCTCCACTTT
>TRBD2|TRBV9|TRBJ2-5|18|NA
CASSVDGRTGTSWETQYF
TGTGCCAGCAGCGTAGATGGAAGGACCGGGACTAGCTGGGAGACCCAGTACTTC
>NA|TRBV7-2|TRBJ2-7|15|NA
CASSLAKGEGYEQYF
TGTGCCAGCAGCTTAGCTAAGGGGGAGGGTTACGAGCAGTACTTC
>NA|TRBV28|TRBJ2-7|15|NA
CASSSPPESRREQYF
TGTGCCAGCAGTTCCCCCCCAGAATCTCGGAGGGAGCAGTACTTC
>TRBD1|TRBV2|TRBJ1-4|15|NA
CASSVDRASNEKLFF
TGTGCCAGCAGTGTGGACAGGGCCTCTAATGAAAAACTGTTTTTT
>NA|TRBV5-1|TRBJ2-2|15|NA
CASSPLNRVSGELFF
TGCGCCAGCAGCCCGTTGAACAGGGTTTCCGGGGAGCTGTTTTTT
>NA|TRBV28|TRBJ2-3|14|NA
CASSPVLGTDTQYF
TGTGCCAGCAGTCCGGTGTTAGGCACAGATACGCAGTATTTT
>NA|TRBV28|TRBJ1-2|11|NA
CASKGDYGYTF
TGTGCCAGCAAGGGGGACTATGGCTACACCTTC
>TRBD1|TRBV29-1|TRBJ2-7|14|NA
CSVVRDRSSYEQYF
TGCAGCGTTGTCCGGGACAGGAGCTCCTACGAGCAGTACTTC
>TRBD1|TRBV15|TRBJ1-2|14|NA
CATSRGQGDYGYTF
TGTGCCACCAGCAGAGGACAGGGGGACTATGGCTACACCTTC
>NA|TRBV4-3|TRBJ1-4|16|NA
CASSPTHSLRAEKLFF
TGCGCCAGCAGCCCTACCCACTCCCTACGAGCCGAAAAACTGTTTTTT
>NA|TRBV5-1|TRBJ2-7|16|once
CASSLAPGTQTYEQYF
TGCGCCAGCAGCTTAGCTCCCGGGACACAAACCTACGAGCAGTACTTC
>TRBD1|TRBV5-6|TRBJ1-1|13|NA
CASRRGQGAEAFF
TGTGCCAGCAGGCGGGGACAGGGTGCTGAAGCTTTCTTT
>NA|TRBV4-1|TRBJ1-1|15|NA
CASSQAPARGGEAFF
TGCGCCAGCAGCCAAGCTCCTGCCCGAGGGGGTGAAGCTTTCTTT
>TRBD1|TRBV6-5|TRBJ2-3|16|once
CASSYSNRGPADTQYF
TGTGCCAGCAGTTACTCGAACAGGGGCCCTGCAGATACGCAGTATTTT
>NA|TRBV6-4|TRBJ1-5|17|NA
CASSPPEEYYSNQPQHF
TGTGCCAGCAGTCCCCCCGAAGAGTACTATAGCAATCAGCCCCAGCATTTT
>TRBD1|TRBV12-3/TRBV12-4|TRBJ1-1|13|NA
CASSLTGDTEAFF
TGTGCCAGCAGCCTGACAGGGGACACTGAAGCTTTCTTT
>NA|TRBV29-1|TRBJ2-7|14|NA
CSVRGTWDSYEQYF
TGCAGCGTTCGGGGGACTTGGGATTCCTACGAGCAGTACTTC
>NA|TRBV15|TRBJ2-6|16|once
CATTLGTLSGANVLTF
TGTGCCACCACCCTAGGGACTTTATCTGGGGCCAACGTCCTGACTTTC
>TRBD2|TRBV5-1|TRBJ2-1|17|NA
CASSPVGGGLPGGEQFF
TGCGCCAGCAGCCCAGTAGGGGGAGGACTGCCGGGAGGGGAGCAGTTCTTC
>NA|TRBV28|TRBJ2-1|14|NA
CASSPGTLHNEQFF
TGTGCCAGCAGCCCCGGGACTCTCCACAATGAGCAGTTCTTC
>NA|TRBV15|TRBJ2-5|15|NA
CATSRDTSRQETQYF
TGTGCCACCAGCAGAGATACAAGCAGGCAAGAGACCCAGTACTTC
>NA|TRBV19|TRBJ2-3|15|NA
CASSPLSRRTDTQYF
TGTGCCAGTAGTCCTCTGTCGCGGCGCACAGATACGCAGTATTTT
>NA|TRBV12-3/TRBV12-4|TRBJ1-1|13|few
CASSSTVYTEAFF
TGTGCCAGCAGTTCCACTGTCTACACTGAAGCTTTCTTT
>NA|TRBV11-2|TRBJ2-1|16|NA
CASSSPFRTGLEEQFF
TGTGCCAGCAGCTCCCCATTCCGGACTGGCCTGGAGGAGCAGTTCTTC
>NA|TRBV5-6|TRBJ1-1|13|NA
CASSLFRGTEAFF
TGTGCCAGCAGCTTGTTCCGGGGGACTGAAGCTTTCTTT
>NA|TRBV5-1|TRBJ2-7|15|NA
CASSPRPGQIYEQYF
TGCGCCAGCAGCCCACGCCCGGGACAAATCTACGAGCAGTACTTC
>TRBD2|TRBV29-1|TRBJ2-5|14|NA
CSVSSSGSGETQYF
TGCAGCGTTTCGAGTAGCGGGAGTGGAGAGACCCAGTACTTC
>NA|TRBV29-1|TRBJ2-3|15|NA
CSVSDSSTSTDTQYF
TGCAGCGTATCTGACAGTTCCACTAGCACAGATACGCAGTATTTT
>NA|TRBV6-6|TRBJ2-2|16|NA
CASSSTGGKNTGELFF
TGTGCCAGCAGTTCGACCGGCGGTAAGAACACCGGGGAGCTGTTTTTT
>TRBD1|TRBV27|TRBJ1-1|13|NA
CASSSDRGTEAFF
TGTGCCAGCAGTTCCGACAGGGGCACTGAAGCTTTCTTT
>NA|TRBV4-1|TRBJ1-4|16|NA
CASSQPPRATNEKLFF
TGCGCCAGCAGCCAACCGCCCAGGGCCACTAATGAAAAACTGTTTTTT
>NA|TRBV27|TRBJ1-1|14|NA
CASSAHREGAEAFF
TGTGCCAGCAGTGCCCACAGGGAAGGAGCTGAAGCTTTCTTT
>NA|TRBV6-6|TRBJ1-1|14|NA
CASSYRVPDTEAFF
TGTGCCAGCAGTTACCGGGTTCCAGACACTGAAGCTTTCTTT
>NA|TRBV4-3|TRBJ1-5|13|NA
CASSQSFNQPQHF
TGCGCCAGCAGCCAATCGTTCAATCAGCCCCAGCATTTT
>NA|TRBV7-3|TRBJ2-1|14|NA
CASSLSGSPNEQFF
TGTGCCAGCAGCTTAAGCGGCTCCCCCAATGAGCAGTTCTTC
>TRBD2|TRBV7-6|TRBJ2-7|15|few
CASSEQTSPTYEQYF
TGTGCCAGCAGCGAACAGACTAGCCCCACCTACGAGCAGTACTTC
>NA|TRBV7-8|TRBJ1-3|17|NA
CASSRDPGQPSGNTIYF
TGTGCCAGCAGCCGCGACCCTGGACAGCCCTCTGGAAACACCATATATTTT
>NA|TRBV7-2|TRBJ2-4|11|NA
CASSLGVIQYF
TGTGCCAGCAGCTTAGGAGTGATTCAGTACTTC
>TRBD1|TRBV29-1|TRBJ1-1|16|NA
CSVLAHRGWVGTEAFF
TGCAGCGTCTTGGCCCACAGGGGGTGGGTGGGCACTGAAGCTTTCTTT
>NA|TRBV28|TRBJ1-5|14|NA
CASSSGDRSQPQHF
TGTGCCAGCAGTAGCGGGGATCGTAGTCAGCCCCAGCATTTT
>NA|TRBV2|TRBJ2-1|12|NA
CASNQGPNEQFF
TGTGCCAGCAATCAGGGGCCCAATGAGCAGTTCTTC
>NA|TRBV11-2|TRBJ2-7|14|NA
CASSTARGSYEQYF
TGTGCCAGCAGCACCGCCCGGGGGTCCTACGAGCAGTACTTC